These 17 T cell receptor beta chains share one sample of origin, sequenced in a study of shared clonotypes between healthy human individuals. This table comes from immunoSEQ multiplex PCR, and its TCRdb copy is limited to in-frame clones, with some not included. The sample lists 2 million to 2.5 million clones, approximately 96% occurring once. The sequenced sample consisted of naive CD4+ T cells sorted from blood. Noted subset: CD45RA+ positively selected. The source of these receptors is a man between 18 and 35 years old in good health.

The J gene is TRBJ1-2, the V gene TRBV19; TRBD1 matches 10 bases. Per germline, CDR1 LNHDA and CDR2 SQIVND (reference sequence). The length of the CDR3 is 16 residues. Losses at the gene ends were 5 bases for V and 4 bases for J; bases not matched to a gene: 10. As DNA, the CDR3 is TGTGCCAGTAGTCAAAAGGACAGGGGGTCTCCCTATGGCTACACCTTC. Translation: CASSQKDRGSPYGYTF.

The chain is built from TRBV6-5 and TRBJ2-7; 10 nucleotides line up with TRBD2. CDR3 length: 16 residues. V gave up 2 bases and J gave up 3 bases; unmatched junction bases: 7. Looked up from germline, CDR1 is MNHEY and CDR2 is SVGAGI. As DNA, the CDR3 is TGTGCCAGCAGTTACCCTTCGGCTAGCGGGAGCTACGAGCAGTACTTC. This encodes CASSYPSASGSYEQYF.

The chain employs TRBV2 and TRBJ1-2; TRBD1 aligns across 9 bases. The trim removed 2 bases at V and 6 bases at J, leaving 1 base unmatched. Germline V CDR1 and CDR2: SNHLY, FYNNEI. This CDR3 is built from 13 residues. CDR3 sequence reads: CASSETGGNGYTF. CDR3 coding DNA: TGTGCCAGCAGTGAAACAGGGGGCAATGGCTACACCTTC.

This chain links TRBV5-4 with TRBJ2-7; 10 bases match TRBD2. Germline V gene data show CDR1 as SGHNT and CDR2 as YYREEE (reference sequence). J lost 0 bases, V lost 4 bases, and 13 bases had no gene match. This CDR3 comprises 18 residues. For the CDR3, the DNA is TGTGCCAGCAGCCCCGGGACTAGCGTGAGGCTGAACTCCTACGAGCAGTACTTC. Protein sequence: CASSPGTSVRLNSYEQYF.

This chain joins TRBV9 and TRBJ1-6; D is unclear. In germline, CDR1 is SGDLS, CDR2 YYNGEE. This CDR3 is 13 amino acids long. The V and J ends lost 0 bases and 8 bases respectively, with 6 bases between them. In DNA form, the CDR3 reads TGTGCCAGCAGCGTAGTGAGCGATTCACCCCTCCACTTT. Translated, it gives CASSVVSDSPLHF.

The chain combines TRBV15 with TRBJ1-1; 7 bases map to TRBD1. The CDR3 is 15 amino acids. After removal of 0 bases from V and 2 bases from J, the junction contained 3 bases not matched to a gene. Germline-derived CDR1 and CDR2 are LNHNV and YYDKDF (reference sequence). The CDR3 reads CATSRENRGNTEAFF. CDR3 DNA: TGTGCCACCAGCAGAGAGAACAGGGGTAACACTGAAGCTTTCTTT.

The chain joins TRBV9 to TRBJ1-1, with no clear D. The CDR3 is 13 residues long. The V end was cut by 4 bases, the J end by 4 bases, with 11 bases between. Looked up from germline, CDR1 is SGDLS and CDR2 is YYNGEE. The CDR3 DNA reads as TGTGCCAGCAGCCTGAGTGAAAGCACTGAAGCTTTCTTT. Residues: CASSLSESTEAFF.

A single count supports this clone. The same CDR3 arises from other DNA sequences in this sample as well. This chain joins TRBV25-1 and TRBJ1-2, with TRBD1 matching 11 bases. With V trimmed by 5 bases and J by 1 base, 3 bases remained unmatched. The germline V gene has CDR1 MGHDK and CDR2 SYGVNS. The CDR3 extends over 15 amino acids. For the CDR3, the DNA is TGTGCCAGCAGTCCCGGGACAGGGGGTAACTATGGCTACACCTTC. Residues: CASSPGTGGNYGYTF.

This clone has just a few counts. The rearrangement links TRBV5-4 to TRBJ2-2, with 10 bases matching TRBD1. Germline V CDR1 and CDR2: SGHNT, YYREEE (reference sequence). There are 17 residues in the CDR3. J was trimmed by 7 bases and V by 0 bases; bases with no gene match: 9. CDR3 nucleotide sequence: TGTGCCAGCAGCTTGGCGCGGACAGGGGGTTATAGCGGGGAGCTGTTTTTT. Translation: CASSLARTGGYSGELFF.

The genes are TRBV4-1 and TRBJ2-1; weak D call: TRBD1 (6 bases). This CDR3 comprises 16 residues. Deletions cut 0 bases from V and 0 bases from J, with 9 bases between. Germline loops: CDR1 MGHRA, CDR2 YSYEKL. The CDR3 DNA reads as TGCGCCAGCAGCCAAGATAGGGGGAACTCCTACAATGAGCAGTTCTTC. Its protein product is CASSQDRGNSYNEQFF.

This chain joins TRBV2 and TRBJ1-2; 7 positions match TRBD1. The J segment lost 13 bases and the V segment lost 5 bases, leaving 10 bases of the junction unmatched. This CDR3 comprises 12 residues. Germline CDR1 and CDR2: SNHLY and FYNNEI. For the CDR3, the DNA is TGTGCCAGCAGTCCTCGCGACAGGGTCATCACCTTC. Translated: CASSPRDRVITF.

On this clone: Within the sample, other DNA sequences also encode this same CDR3. The chain uses TRBV25-1 and TRBJ2-3; D ambiguous. V was cut by 6 bases and J by 0 bases, with 4 bases left in between. The length of the CDR3 is 12 residues. Germline CDR1 reads MGHDK; CDR2 reads SYGVNS. The CDR3 sequence is CASRGSTDTQYF. CDR3 in DNA: TGTGCCAGCAGGGGGAGCACAGATACGCAGTATTTT.

The sample holds a few counts of this clone. The chain couples TRBV5-1 to TRBJ1-6, with unresolved D. CDR1 and CDR2 (germline): SGHRS, YFSETQ. This CDR3 spans 13 amino acids. Trimming shortened V by 6 bases and J by 14 bases, and 18 bases separated the two germline ends. CDR3 amino acids: CASTVMAGDSLHF. CDR3 nucleotide sequence: TGCGCCAGCACGGTTATGGCAGGTGATTCCCTCCACTTT.

The genes are TRBV30 and TRBJ2-6, with D maybe TRBD2 (7 bases). This CDR3 is 15 amino acids long. Between the trimmed V and J ends, which lost 6 bases and 2 bases, there was a span of 14 bases. CDR1 GTSNPN and CDR2 SVGIG come from the germline V gene (reference sequence). This CDR3 reads CACGGGATGANVLTF. The CDR3 DNA follows: TGTGCCTGTGGAGGGGGGGCGACTGGGGCCAACGTCCTGACTTTC.

In its sample, this clone was seen a few times. The chain has TRBV7-6 and TRBJ2-2; no firm D call. Looked up from germline, CDR1 is SGHVS and CDR2 is FNYEAQ. Trimming left V 1 base short and J 7 bases short, with 7 bases between. The CDR3 runs 13 residues. CDR3 DNA sequence: TGTGCCAGCAGCTTAGGGATGATCGGGGAGCTGTTTTTT. Residues: CASSLGMIGELFF.

V usage is TRBV5-3 and J usage is TRBJ2-3, with no clear D. TRBV5-3 is recorded as an ORF, its role being uncertain. The CDR3 runs 18 residues. Trimming cost V 4 bases and J 4 bases, with 25 bases left between them. The CDR3 region is CARSQPSHYSVSPDTQYF. Here the CDR3 DNA reads TGTGCCAGAAGCCAACCTTCCCATTATAGTGTTAGCCCAGATACGCAGTATTTT.

The V call is TRBV10-3, the J call TRBJ2-5, with D possibly being TRBD1 (7 bases). V lost 6 bases and J 5 bases, leaving 13 bases between the germline ends. The CDR3 is 13 amino acids. Germline V lookup: CDR1 ENHRY, CDR2 SYGVKD. The CDR3 sequence: CAISDRDFETQYF. The CDR3 region has the DNA TGTGCCATCAGCGACAGGGACTTTGAGACCCAGTACTTC.